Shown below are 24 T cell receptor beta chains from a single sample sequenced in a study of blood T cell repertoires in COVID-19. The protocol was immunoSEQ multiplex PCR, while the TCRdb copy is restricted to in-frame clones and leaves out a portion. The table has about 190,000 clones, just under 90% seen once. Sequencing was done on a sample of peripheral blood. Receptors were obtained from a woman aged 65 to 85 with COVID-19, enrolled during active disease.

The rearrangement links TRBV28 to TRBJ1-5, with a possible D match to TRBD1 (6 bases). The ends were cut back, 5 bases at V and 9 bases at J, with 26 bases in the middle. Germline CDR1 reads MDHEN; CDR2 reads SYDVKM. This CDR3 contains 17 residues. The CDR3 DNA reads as TGTGCCAGCAGTCCCTCGGGGTCGGGACATCGCCTGGGGCCCCAGCATTTT. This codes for CASSPSGSGHRLGPQHF.

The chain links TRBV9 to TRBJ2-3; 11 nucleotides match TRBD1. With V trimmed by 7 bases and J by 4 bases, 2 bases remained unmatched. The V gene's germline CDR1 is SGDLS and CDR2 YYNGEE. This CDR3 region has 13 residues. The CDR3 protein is CASGQGASDTQYF. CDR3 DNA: TGTGCCAGCGGACAGGGGGCCTCAGATACGCAGTATTTT.

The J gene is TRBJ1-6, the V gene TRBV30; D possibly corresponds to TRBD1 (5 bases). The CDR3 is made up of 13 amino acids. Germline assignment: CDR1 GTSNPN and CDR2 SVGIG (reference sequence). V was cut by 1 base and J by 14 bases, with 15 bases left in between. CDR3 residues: CAWSALTGPSLHF. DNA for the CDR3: TGTGCCTGGAGTGCCCTTACAGGTCCCTCCCTCCACTTT.

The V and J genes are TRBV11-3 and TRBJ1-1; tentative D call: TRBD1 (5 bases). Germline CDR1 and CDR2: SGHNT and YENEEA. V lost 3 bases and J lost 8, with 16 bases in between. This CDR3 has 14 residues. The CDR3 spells CASSFNSFGAEAFF. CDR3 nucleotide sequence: TGTGCCAGCAGCTTTAACAGTTTTGGGGCCGAAGCTTTCTTT. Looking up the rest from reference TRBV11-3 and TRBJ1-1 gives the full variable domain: EAGVVQSPRYKIIEKKQPVAFWCNPISGHNTLYWYLQNLGQGPELLIRYENEEAVDDSQLPKDRFSAERLKGVDSTLKIQPAELGDSAVYLCASSFNSFGAEAFFGQGTRLTVV.

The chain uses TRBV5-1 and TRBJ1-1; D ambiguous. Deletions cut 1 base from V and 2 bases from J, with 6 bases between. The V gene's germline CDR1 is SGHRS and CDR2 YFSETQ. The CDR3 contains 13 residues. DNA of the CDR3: TGCGCCAGCAGCTTGTGGGCTAACACTGAAGCTTTCTTT. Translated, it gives CASSLWANTEAFF.

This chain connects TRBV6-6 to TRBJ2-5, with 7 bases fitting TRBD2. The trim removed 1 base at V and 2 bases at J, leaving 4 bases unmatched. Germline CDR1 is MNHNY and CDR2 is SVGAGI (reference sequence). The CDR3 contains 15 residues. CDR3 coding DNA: TGTGCCAGCAGTTACTTTACTAGCGAACAAGAGACCCAGTACTTC. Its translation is CASSYFTSEQETQYF.

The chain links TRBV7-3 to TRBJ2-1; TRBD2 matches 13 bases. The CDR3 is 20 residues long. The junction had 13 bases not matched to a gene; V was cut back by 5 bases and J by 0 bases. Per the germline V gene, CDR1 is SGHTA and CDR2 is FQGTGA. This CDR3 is CASSLTGLAGLVSSYNEQFF. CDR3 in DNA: TGTGCCAGCAGCCTCACGGGACTAGCGGGACTTGTTAGCTCCTACAATGAGCAGTTCTTC.

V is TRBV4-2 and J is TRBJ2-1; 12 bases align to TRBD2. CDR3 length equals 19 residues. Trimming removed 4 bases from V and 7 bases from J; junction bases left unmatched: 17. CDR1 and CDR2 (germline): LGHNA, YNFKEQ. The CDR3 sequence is CASSPYQNRGLAGGNEQFF. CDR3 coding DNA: TGTGCCAGCAGCCCGTACCAAAACAGGGGACTAGCGGGTGGTAATGAGCAGTTCTTC.

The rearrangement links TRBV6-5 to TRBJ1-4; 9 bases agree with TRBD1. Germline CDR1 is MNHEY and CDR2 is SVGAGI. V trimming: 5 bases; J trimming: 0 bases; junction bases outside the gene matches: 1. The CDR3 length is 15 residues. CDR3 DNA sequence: TGTGCCAGCAGTCGGACAGGGGCAACTAATGAAAAACTGTTTTTT. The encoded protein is CASSRTGATNEKLFF.

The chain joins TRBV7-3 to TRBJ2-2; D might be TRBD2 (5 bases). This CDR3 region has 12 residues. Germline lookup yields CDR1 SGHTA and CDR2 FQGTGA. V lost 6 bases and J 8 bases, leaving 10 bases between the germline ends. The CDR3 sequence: CASSRSGGELFF. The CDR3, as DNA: TGTGCCAGCAGTCGCTCGGGAGGGGAGCTGTTTTTT. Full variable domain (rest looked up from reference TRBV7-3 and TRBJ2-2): GAGVSQTPSNKVTEKGKYVELRCDPISGHTALYWYRQSLGQGPEFLIYFQGTGAADDSGLPNDRFFAVRPEGSVSTLKIQRTERGDSAVYLCASSRSGGELFFGEGSRLTVL.

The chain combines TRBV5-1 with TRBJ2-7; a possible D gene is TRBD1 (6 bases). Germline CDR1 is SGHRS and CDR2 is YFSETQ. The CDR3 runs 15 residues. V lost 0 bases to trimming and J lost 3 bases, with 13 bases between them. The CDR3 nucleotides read TGCGCCAGCAGCTTGGCCCCGGTGACAGGCTACGAGCAGTACTTC. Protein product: CASSLAPVTGYEQYF.

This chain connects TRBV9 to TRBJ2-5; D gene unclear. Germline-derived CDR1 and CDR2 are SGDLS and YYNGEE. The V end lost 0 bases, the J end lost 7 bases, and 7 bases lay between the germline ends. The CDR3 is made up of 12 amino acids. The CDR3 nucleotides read TGTGCCAGCAGCGTAGCTCTCGGGACCCAGTACTTC. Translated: CASSVALGTQYF.

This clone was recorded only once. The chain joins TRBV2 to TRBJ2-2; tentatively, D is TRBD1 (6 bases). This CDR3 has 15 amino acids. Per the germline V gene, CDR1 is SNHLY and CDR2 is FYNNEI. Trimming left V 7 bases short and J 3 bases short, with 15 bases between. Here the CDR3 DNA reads TGTGCCAGCACACGGACAGTGGCCTACACCGGGGAGCTGTTTTTT. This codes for CASTRTVAYTGELFF.

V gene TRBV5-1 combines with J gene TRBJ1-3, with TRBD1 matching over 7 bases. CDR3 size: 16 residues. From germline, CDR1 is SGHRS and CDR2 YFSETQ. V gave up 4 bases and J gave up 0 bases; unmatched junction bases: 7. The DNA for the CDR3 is TGCGCCAGCAGCCCGGACAGGCCCGGCTCTGGAAACACCATATATTTT. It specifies CASSPDRPGSGNTIYF.

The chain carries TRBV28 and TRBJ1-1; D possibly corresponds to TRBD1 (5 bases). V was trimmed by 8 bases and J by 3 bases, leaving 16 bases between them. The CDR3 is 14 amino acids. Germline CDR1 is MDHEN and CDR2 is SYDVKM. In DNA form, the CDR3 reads TGTGCCAGCGAATCGGGGGGAAGGTACACTGAAGCTTTCTTT. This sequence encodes CASESGGRYTEAFF.

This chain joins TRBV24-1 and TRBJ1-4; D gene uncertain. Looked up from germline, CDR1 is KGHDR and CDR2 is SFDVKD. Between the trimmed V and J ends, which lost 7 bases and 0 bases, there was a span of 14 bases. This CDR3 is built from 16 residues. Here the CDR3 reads CATRLILGATNEKLFF. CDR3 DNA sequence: TGTGCCACCAGATTAATATTGGGAGCAACTAATGAAAAACTGTTTTTT.

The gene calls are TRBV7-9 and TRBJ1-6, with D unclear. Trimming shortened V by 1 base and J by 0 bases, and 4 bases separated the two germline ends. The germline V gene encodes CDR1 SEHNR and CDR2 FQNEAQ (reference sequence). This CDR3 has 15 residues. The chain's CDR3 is CASSLDSSYNSPLHF. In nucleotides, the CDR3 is TGTGCCAGCAGCTTAGACAGCTCCTATAATTCACCCCTCCACTTT.

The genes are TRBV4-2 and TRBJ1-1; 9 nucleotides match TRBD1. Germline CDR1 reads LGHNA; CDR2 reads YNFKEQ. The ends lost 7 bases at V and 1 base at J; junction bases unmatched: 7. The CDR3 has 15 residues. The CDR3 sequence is CASTVTDRGNTEAFF. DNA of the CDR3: TGTGCCAGCACGGTCACGGACAGGGGGAACACTGAAGCTTTCTTT.

The CDR3 nucleotides read TGTGCCAGCAGTTACACTTGGGACAGGAGATACAATGAGCAGTTCTTC. Translating it yields CASSYTWDRRYNEQFF. The chain recombines TRBV6-5 with TRBJ2-1, with 8 positions matching TRBD1. Germline CDR1 MNHEY, CDR2 SVGAGI. This CDR3 has 16 amino acids. Trimming at V came to 2 bases and at J to 4 bases, leaving 7 bases not matched to a gene.

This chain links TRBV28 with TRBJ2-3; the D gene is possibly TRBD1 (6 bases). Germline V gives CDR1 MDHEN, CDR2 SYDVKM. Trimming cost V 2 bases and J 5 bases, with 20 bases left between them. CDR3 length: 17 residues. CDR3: CASSLGFSGQTGDTQYF. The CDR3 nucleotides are TGTGCCAGCAGTTTAGGGTTTTCTGGACAGACGGGAGATACGCAGTATTTT.

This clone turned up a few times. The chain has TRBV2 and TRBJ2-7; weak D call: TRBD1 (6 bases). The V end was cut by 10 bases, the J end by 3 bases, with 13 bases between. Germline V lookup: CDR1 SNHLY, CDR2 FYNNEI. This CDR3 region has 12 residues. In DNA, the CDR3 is TGTGCCACAACGGACAGAGTCTACGAGCAGTACTTC. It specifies CATTDRVYEQYF. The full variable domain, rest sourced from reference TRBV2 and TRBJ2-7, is EPEVTQTPSHQVTQMGQEVILRCVPISNHLYFYWYRQILGQKVEFLVSFYNNEISEKSEIFDDQFSVERPDGSNFTLKIRSTKLEDSAMYFCATTDRVYEQYFGPGTRLTVT.

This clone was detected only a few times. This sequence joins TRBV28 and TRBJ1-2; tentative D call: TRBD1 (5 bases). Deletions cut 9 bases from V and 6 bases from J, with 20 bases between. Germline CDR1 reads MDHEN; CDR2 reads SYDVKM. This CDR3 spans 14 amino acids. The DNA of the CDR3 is TGTGCCAGTAGACTCAACGGCTGGGGCCATGGCTACACCTTC. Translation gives CASRLNGWGHGYTF.

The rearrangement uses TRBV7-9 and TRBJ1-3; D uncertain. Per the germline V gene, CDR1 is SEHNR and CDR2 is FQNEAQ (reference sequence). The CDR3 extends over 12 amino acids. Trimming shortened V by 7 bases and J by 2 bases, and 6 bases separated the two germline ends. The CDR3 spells CASNPTGNTIYF. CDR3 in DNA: TGTGCCAGCAACCCTACTGGAAACACCATATATTTT.

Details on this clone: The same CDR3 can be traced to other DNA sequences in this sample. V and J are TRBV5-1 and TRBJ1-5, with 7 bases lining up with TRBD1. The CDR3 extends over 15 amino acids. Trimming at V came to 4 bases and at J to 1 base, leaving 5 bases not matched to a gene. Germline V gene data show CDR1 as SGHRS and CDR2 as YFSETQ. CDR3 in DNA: TGCGCCAGCAGCCAGACAGGGTCGAGCAATCAGCCCCAGCATTTT. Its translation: CASSQTGSSNQPQHF.